This TCR beta chain derives from a study of T cell responses to AZD1222 COVID-19 vaccine. The study, taken as a whole, reports: Targets within unmutated variant regions were reportedly found for nearly half of spike-specific TCRs.

Regarding this clone: As yet, its antigen is unknown.

The table came from immunoSEQ multiplex PCR; TCRdb's copy has only in-frame clones and leaves some out. The sample carries approximately 110,000 clones, around 88% recorded once. The germline CDR1 and CDR2 sequences are LGHDT and YNNKEL (reference sequence). J was trimmed by 9 bases and V by 1 base; bases with no gene match: 9. The length of the CDR3 is 16 residues. The sequence derives from an adult in good health. Sequencing used peripheral blood, obtained on day 0 of AZD1222 vaccination. The rearrangement uses TRBV3-1 (or the pseudogene TRBV3-2) and TRBJ1-6, with 7 bases that match TRBD1. The chain's CDR3 is CASSQAQTGAGSPLHF. The DNA of the CDR3 is TGTGCCAGCAGCCAAGCACAAACAGGGGCCGGTTCACCCCTCCACTTT.